This T cell receptor beta chain originates from a study of T cells in Graves' hyperthyroidism and ophthalmopathy. What was amplified from RNA transcripts were TCR beta CDR3 regions. During a first-round RT-PCR of the TCR CDR3, the HTBI primer set was used. TCRdb reanalysed the multiplex PCR reads using MiXCR and keeps one entry per CDR3 protein. The data hold roughly 710,000 distinct CDR3 sequences, with about a third observed a single time. This clonotype was recorded many times. The target antigen is unknown. Disease duration under 2 months; hyperthyroidism patients were aged 18 to 65. Each 10 ml fresh peripheral blood draw supplied the PBMCs. Findings and caveats of the study: Within blood appeared most thyroid clonotypes that had expanded above 0.001. The model anticipated ophthalmopathy a median about six months pre-onset.

Trimming removed 3 bases at V and 0 bases at J, with 6 bases between. The CDR3 totals 14 residues. Germline CDR1 LNHDA, CDR2 SQIVND (reference sequence). The chain is built from TRBV19 and TRBJ1-3; D is unresolved. The TCR was taken from a woman aged 40 to 50 with Graves' hyperthyroidism. Sequenced sample: blood. DNA of the CDR3: TGTGCCAGTAGTATCAACAACTCTGGAAACACCATATATTTT. This translates into CASSINNSGNTIYF.